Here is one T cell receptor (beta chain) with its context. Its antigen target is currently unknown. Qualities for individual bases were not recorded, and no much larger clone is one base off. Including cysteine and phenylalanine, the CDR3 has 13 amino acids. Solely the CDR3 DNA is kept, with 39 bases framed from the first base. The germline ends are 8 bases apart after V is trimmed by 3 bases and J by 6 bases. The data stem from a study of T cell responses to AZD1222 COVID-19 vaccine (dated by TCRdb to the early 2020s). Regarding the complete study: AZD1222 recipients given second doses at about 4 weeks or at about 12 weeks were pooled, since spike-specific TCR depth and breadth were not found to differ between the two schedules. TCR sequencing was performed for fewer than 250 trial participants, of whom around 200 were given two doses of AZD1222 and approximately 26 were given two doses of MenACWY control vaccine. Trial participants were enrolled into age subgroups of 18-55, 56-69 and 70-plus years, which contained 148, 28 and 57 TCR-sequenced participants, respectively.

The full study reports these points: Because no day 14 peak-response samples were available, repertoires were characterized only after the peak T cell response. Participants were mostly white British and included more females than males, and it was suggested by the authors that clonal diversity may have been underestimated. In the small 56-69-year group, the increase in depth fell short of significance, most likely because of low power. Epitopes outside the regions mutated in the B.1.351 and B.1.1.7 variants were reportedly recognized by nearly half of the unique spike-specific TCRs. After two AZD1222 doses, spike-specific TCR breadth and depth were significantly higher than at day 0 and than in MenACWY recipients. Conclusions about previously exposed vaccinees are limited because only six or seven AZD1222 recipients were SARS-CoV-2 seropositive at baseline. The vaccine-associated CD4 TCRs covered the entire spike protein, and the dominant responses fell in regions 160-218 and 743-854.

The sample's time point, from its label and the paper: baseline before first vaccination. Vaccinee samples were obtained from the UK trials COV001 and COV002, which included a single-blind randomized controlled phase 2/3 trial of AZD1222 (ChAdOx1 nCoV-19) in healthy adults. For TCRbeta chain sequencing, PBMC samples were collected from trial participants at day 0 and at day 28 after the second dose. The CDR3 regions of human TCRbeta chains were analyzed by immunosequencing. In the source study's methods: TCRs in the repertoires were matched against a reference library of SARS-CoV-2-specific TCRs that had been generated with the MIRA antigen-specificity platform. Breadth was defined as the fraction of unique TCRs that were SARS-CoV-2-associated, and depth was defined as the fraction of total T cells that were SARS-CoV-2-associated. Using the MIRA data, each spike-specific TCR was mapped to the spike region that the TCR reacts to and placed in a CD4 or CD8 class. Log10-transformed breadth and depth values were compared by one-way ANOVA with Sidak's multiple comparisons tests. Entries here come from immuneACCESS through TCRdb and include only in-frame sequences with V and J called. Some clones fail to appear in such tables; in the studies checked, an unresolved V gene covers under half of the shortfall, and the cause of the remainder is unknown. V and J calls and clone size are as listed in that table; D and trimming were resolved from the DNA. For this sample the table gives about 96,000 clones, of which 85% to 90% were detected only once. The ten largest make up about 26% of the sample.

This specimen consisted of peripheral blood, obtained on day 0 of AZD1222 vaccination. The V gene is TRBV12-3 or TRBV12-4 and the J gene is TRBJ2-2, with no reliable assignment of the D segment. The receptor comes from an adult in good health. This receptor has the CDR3 CASSFVRAGELFF. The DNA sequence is TGTGCCAGCAGTTTTGTAAGGGCCGGGGAGCTGTTTTTT.